This entry lists 14 T cell receptor beta chains sequenced from one sample in a study of OX40 agonist ivuxolimab in advanced cancers. Assay used: immunoSEQ multiplex PCR; TCRdb lists only in-frame clones, some missing. The sample lists 60,000 to 65,000 clones; 91% were seen once. This specimen consisted of CD4+ or CD8+ T cells sorted from blood, obtained in a trial of the OX40 agonist ivuxolimab. These receptors all come from an adult with an advanced solid tumor such as melanoma, head and neck, liver or kidney cancer.

This clone appeared a few times. V gene TRBV28 combines with J gene TRBJ1-5; D ambiguous. This CDR3 spans 16 amino acids. The V and J ends lost 1 base and 5 bases respectively, with 15 bases between them. Germline V lookup: CDR1 MDHEN, CDR2 SYDVKM. The chain's CDR3 is CASSLSGFSTDQPQHF. The CDR3 DNA is TGTGCCAGCAGTTTATCGGGTTTTAGTACGGATCAGCCCCAGCATTTT.

This clone showed up just once. CDR3 sequence: CASSPLAGNNNEQFF. Written as DNA, the CDR3 is TGTGCCAGCAGCCCCCTGGCGGGGAATAACAATGAGCAGTTCTTC. The J gene is TRBJ2-1, the V gene TRBV7-3; the D gene is possibly TRBD2 (6 bases). The CDR3 sequence is 15 residues long. CDR1 SGHTA and CDR2 FQGTGA come from the germline V gene. With 5 bases removed from V and 5 bases from J, the gap between germline ends came to 16 bases. Full variable domain (outside the CDR3, taken from reference TRBV7-3 and TRBJ2-1): GAGVSQTPSNKVTEKGKYVELRCDPISGHTALYWYRQSLGQGPEFLIYFQGTGAADDSGLPNDRFFAVRPEGSVSTLKIQRTERGDSAVYLCASSPLAGNNNEQFFGPGTRLTVL.

This sequence joins TRBV7-9 and TRBJ2-5; D perhaps matches TRBD1 (6 bases). V was pared by 5 bases and J by 11 bases, with 24 bases between. Germline CDR1 reads SEHNR; CDR2 reads FQNEAQ (reference sequence). The CDR3 spans 15 residues. In DNA, the CDR3 is TGTGCCAGCAGCGCGTTAGGACAGAGCCTCTGGGAGCAGTACTTC. Translated: CASSALGQSLWEQYF.

This clone was observed a single time. The rearrangement joins TRBV5-1 to TRBJ2-3; tentative D call: TRBD2 (5 bases). Germline V gene data show CDR1 as SGHRS and CDR2 as YFSETQ. V was shortened by 1 base and J by 4 bases, with 7 bases between the two germline ends. The CDR3 extends over 13 amino acids. The CDR3 reads CASSLPGSDTQYF. The CDR3 DNA follows: TGCGCCAGCAGCTTGCCGGGGTCAGATACGCAGTATTTT. The entire variable domain, with the rest obtained from reference TRBV5-1 and TRBJ2-3, is as follows: KAGVTQTPRYLIKTRGQQVTLSCSPISGHRSVSWYQQTPGQGLQFLFEYFSETQRNKGNFPGRFSGRQFSNSRSEMNVSTLELGDSALYLCASSLPGSDTQYFGPGTRLTVL.

This clone has more than one count but fewer than ten. CDR3 region: CASSLRSGGQDTQYF. As DNA, the CDR3 is TGTGCCAGCAGCCTTCGTAGCGGGGGGCAAGATACGCAGTATTTT. J is TRBJ2-3 and V is TRBV2; 10 bases map to TRBD2. The junction had 8 bases not matched to a gene; V was cut back by 6 bases and J by 5 bases. CDR1 and CDR2 (germline): SNHLY, FYNNEI. The CDR3 covers 15 residues.

The chain employs TRBV9 and TRBJ2-2; 9 nucleotides line up with TRBD1. CDR3 length: 16 amino acids. Trimming removed 4 bases from V and 2 bases from J; junction bases left unmatched: 6. Germline V lookup: CDR1 SGDLS, CDR2 YYNGEE. The DNA of the CDR3 is TGTGCCAGCAGCCCCCGGACAGGGGATAACACCGGGGAGCTGTTTTTT. This encodes CASSPRTGDNTGELFF. Full variable domain (remainder filled in from reference TRBV9 and TRBJ2-2): DSGVTQTPKHLITATGQRVTLRCSPRSGDLSVYWYQQSLDQGLQFLIQYYNGEERAKGNILERFSAQQFPDLHSELNLSSLELGDSALYFCASSPRTGDNTGELFFGEGSRLTVL.

The chain recombines TRBV6-1 with TRBJ2-7; 9 bases align to TRBD2. The V gene's germline CDR1 is MNHNS and CDR2 SASEGT. The CDR3 is 14 amino acids. The junction had 7 bases not matched to a gene; V was cut back by 5 bases and J by 5 bases. CDR3 nucleotide sequence: TGTGCCAGCAGTCTCGGACTAGCGATCCACGAGCAGTACTTC. Amino acid sequence: CASSLGLAIHEQYF.

The chain recombines TRBV7-9 with TRBJ2-1, with D possibly matching TRBD1 (5 bases). The CDR3 is made up of 13 amino acids. V was trimmed by 0 bases and J by 8 bases, leaving 8 bases between them. Germline lookup yields CDR1 SEHNR and CDR2 FQNEAQ (reference sequence). The CDR3 here is CASSLARADEQFF. The CDR3 DNA sequence: TGTGCCAGCAGCTTAGCCAGGGCCGATGAGCAGTTCTTC.

This rearrangement joins TRBV28 to TRBJ2-7; D may be TRBD1 or TRBD2 (5 bases each). The CDR3 has 13 amino acids. Germline loops: CDR1 MDHEN, CDR2 SYDVKM. Trimming removed 8 bases at V and 3 bases at J, with 14 bases between. The CDR3 loop reads CASSGRNLYEQYF. The DNA for the CDR3 is TGTGCCAGCTCGGGACGAAACCTCTACGAGCAGTACTTC.

This chain joins TRBV30 and TRBJ1-2; TRBD1 agrees at 7 bases. With V trimmed by 5 bases and J by 1 base, 10 bases remained unmatched. The CDR3 length is 15 residues. Per germline, CDR1 GTSNPN and CDR2 SVGIG (reference sequence). CDR3 sequence: CAWVTSGQINYGYTF. In DNA form, the CDR3 reads TGTGCCTGGGTTACTTCGGGACAGATTAACTATGGCTACACCTTC.

The J gene is TRBJ2-1, the V gene TRBV5-1, with TRBD2 identical over 10 bases. Germline V gene sequence: CDR1 SGHRS, CDR2 YFSETQ. V dropped 4 bases and J dropped 8; count of bases not matched to a gene: 9. The CDR3 totals 15 residues. The CDR3 bases are TGCGCCAGCAGCCTCAGATTAGCGGGAGGTCATGAGCAGTTCTTC. It encodes CASSLRLAGGHEQFF.

J is TRBJ1-4 and V is TRBV18, with a tentative D call TRBD1 (5 bases). This CDR3 has 15 residues. Germline V CDR1 and CDR2: KGHSH, LQKENI. Trimming took off 3 bases at V and 8 bases at J, with 16 bases between the two ends. CDR3 sequence: CASSPGEGMREKLFF. The CDR3 DNA reads TGTGCCAGCTCACCCGGGGAGGGGATGAGAGAAAAACTGTTTTTT.

The chain carries TRBV18 and TRBJ1-1; TRBD1 might be the D (6 bases). The CDR3 sequence is 13 residues long. Trimming removed 3 bases at V and 5 bases at J, with 10 bases between. CDR1 KGHSH and CDR2 LQKENI come from the germline V gene. CDR3 region: CASSPGGTTEAFF. In DNA form, the CDR3 reads TGTGCCAGCTCACCTGGGGGCACGACTGAAGCTTTCTTT.

The chain has TRBV7-9 and TRBJ1-1, with 7 nucleotides matching TRBD1. With V trimmed by 4 bases and J by 7 bases, 6 bases remained unmatched. CDR3 length: 13 amino acids. Germline CDR1 is SEHNR and CDR2 is FQNEAQ (reference sequence). In nucleotides, the CDR3 is TGTGCCAGCAGCTCGGGACAGCCGATTGAAGCTTTCTTT. Translated, it gives CASSSGQPIEAFF.